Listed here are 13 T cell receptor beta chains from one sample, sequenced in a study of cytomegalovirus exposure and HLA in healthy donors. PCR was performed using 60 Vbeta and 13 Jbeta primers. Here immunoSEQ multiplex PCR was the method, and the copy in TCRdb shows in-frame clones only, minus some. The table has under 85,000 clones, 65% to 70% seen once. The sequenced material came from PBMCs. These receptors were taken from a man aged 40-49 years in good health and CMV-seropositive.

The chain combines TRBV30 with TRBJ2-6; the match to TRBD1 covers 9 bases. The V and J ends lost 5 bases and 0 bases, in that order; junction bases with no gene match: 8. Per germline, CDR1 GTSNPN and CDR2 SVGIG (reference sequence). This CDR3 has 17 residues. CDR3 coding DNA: TGTGCCTGGTACAGGGGGCGCATGGCCTCTGGGGCCAACGTCCTGACTTTC. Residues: CAWYRGRMASGANVLTF.

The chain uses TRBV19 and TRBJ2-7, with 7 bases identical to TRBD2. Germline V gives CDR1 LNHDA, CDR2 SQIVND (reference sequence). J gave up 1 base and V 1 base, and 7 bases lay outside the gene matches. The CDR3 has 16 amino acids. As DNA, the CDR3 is TGTGCCAGTAGTATAGGCGGGGAGGGGTCGTCCTACGAGCAGTACTTC. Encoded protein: CASSIGGEGSSYEQYF.

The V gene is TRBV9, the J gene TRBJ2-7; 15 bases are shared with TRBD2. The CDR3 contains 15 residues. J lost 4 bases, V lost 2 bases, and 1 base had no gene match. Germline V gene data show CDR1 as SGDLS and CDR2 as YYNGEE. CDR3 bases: TGTGCCAGCAGCGTCGGGACTAGCGGGAGGTACGAGCAGTACTTC. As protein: CASSVGTSGRYEQYF. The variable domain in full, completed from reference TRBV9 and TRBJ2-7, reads DSGVTQTPKHLITATGQRVTLRCSPRSGDLSVYWYQQSLDQGLQFLIQYYNGEERAKGNILERFSAQQFPDLHSELNLSSLELGDSALYFCASSVGTSGRYEQYFGPGTRLTVT.

CDR3 region: CASSLVGLAGPKDNEQFF. The CDR3 coding sequence is TGTGCCAGCAGCTTGGTCGGACTAGCGGGGCCGAAAGACAATGAGCAGTTCTTC. This chain uses TRBV13 with TRBJ2-1; 12 nucleotides line up with TRBD2. The V gene end was trimmed by 3 bases and the J gene end by 5 bases; junction bases not matched to a gene: 11. The CDR3 loop spans 18 amino acids. Germline values: CDR1 PRHDT, CDR2 FYEKMQ (reference sequence).

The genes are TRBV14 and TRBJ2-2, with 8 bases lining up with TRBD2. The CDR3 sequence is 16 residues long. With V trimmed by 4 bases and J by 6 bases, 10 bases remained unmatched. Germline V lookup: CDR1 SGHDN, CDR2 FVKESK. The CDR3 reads CASSLTGTRGSGELFF. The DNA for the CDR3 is TGTGCCAGCAGCCTTACCGGGACTAGAGGATCCGGGGAGCTGTTTTTT.

CDR3 sequence: CASSSLQGSGNTIYF. The CDR3 DNA reads TGTGCCAGCAGCTCCCTCCAGGGGTCTGGAAACACCATATATTTT. This chain connects TRBV11-2 to TRBJ1-3; maybe TRBD1 (6 bases). The CDR3 spans 15 residues. V lost 4 bases and J lost 1, with 11 bases in between. Germline CDR1 SGHAT, CDR2 FQNNGV. Using reference TRBV11-2 and TRBJ1-3 for the parts outside the CDR3, the full variable domain is EAGVAQSPRYKIIEKRQSVAFWCNPISGHATLYWYQQILGQGPKLLIQFQNNGVVDDSQLPKDRFSAERLKGVDSTLKIQPAKLEDSAVYLCASSSLQGSGNTIYFGEGSWLTVV.

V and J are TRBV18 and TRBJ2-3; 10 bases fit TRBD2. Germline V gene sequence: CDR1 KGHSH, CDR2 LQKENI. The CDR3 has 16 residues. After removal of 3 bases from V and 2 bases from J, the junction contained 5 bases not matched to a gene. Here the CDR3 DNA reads TGTGCCAGCTCACCGTCTAGCGGGAGTGTCACAGATACGCAGTATTTT. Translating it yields CASSPSSGSVTDTQYF.

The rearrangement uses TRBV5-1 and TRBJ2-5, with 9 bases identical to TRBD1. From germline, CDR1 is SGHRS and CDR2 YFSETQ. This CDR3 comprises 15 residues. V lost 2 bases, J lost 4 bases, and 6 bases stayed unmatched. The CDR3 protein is CASSLTGTGSETQYF. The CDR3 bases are TGCGCCAGCAGCTTAACCGGGACAGGGTCAGAGACCCAGTACTTC.

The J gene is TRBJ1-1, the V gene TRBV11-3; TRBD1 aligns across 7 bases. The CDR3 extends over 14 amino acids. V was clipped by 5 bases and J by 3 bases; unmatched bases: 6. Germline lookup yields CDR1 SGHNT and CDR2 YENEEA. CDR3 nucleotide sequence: TGTGCCAGCAGCGACAGGGACTGGGACACTGAAGCTTTCTTT. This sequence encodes CASSDRDWDTEAFF.

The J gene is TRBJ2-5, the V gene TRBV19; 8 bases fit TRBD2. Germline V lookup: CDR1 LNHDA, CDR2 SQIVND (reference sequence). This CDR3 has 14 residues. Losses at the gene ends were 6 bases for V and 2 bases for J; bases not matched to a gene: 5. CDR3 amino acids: CASSGLAVQETQYF. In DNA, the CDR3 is TGTGCCAGTAGCGGACTAGCCGTGCAAGAGACCCAGTACTTC.

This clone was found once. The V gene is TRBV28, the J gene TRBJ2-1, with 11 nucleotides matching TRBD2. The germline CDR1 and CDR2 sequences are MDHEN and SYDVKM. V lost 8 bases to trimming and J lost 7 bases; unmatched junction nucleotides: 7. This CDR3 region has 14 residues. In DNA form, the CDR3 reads TGTGCCAGCCAATCTAGCGGGAGGTTTAATGAGCAGTTCTTC. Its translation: CASQSSGRFNEQFF.

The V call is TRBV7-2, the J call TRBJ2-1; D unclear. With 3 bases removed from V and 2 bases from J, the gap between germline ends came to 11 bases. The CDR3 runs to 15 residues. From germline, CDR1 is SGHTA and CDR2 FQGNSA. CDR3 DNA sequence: TGTGCCAGCAGCTTCAGTCTCCCAACCTACAATGAGCAGTTCTTC. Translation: CASSFSLPTYNEQFF.

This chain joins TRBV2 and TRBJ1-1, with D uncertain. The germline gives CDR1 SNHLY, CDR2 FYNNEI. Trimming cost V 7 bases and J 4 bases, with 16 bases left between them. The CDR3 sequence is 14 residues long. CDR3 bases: TGTGCCAGCAAGAGGGCAGAATCTTCCACTGAAGCTTTCTTT. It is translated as CASKRAESSTEAFF.